A single sample gave rise to the 26 T cell receptor beta chains below, sequenced in a study of blood T cell repertoires in COVID-19. Method: immunoSEQ multiplex PCR; TCRdb's copy keeps in-frame clones and lacks some. The sample lists approximately 110,000 clones, around 83% seen once, with approximately 3.5% in the top ten. The sample consisted of peripheral blood. These receptors originate from a woman aged 80 or over with COVID-19, enrolled during active disease.

V usage is TRBV27 and J usage is TRBJ2-7, with D possibly matching TRBD1 (6 bases). Germline V gives CDR1 MNHEY, CDR2 SMNVEV (reference sequence). Trimming shortened V by 3 bases and J by 3 bases, and 15 bases separated the two germline ends. The CDR3 contains 15 residues. This CDR3 reads CASSFTGRKGYEQYF. In nucleotides, the CDR3 is TGTGCCAGCAGTTTTACAGGGCGGAAAGGCTACGAGCAGTACTTC.

A note on this clone: The sample carries other DNA sequences with the same CDR3. The gene calls are TRBV27 and TRBJ2-2; perhaps TRBD1 as D (5 bases). CDR1 MNHEY and CDR2 SMNVEV come from the germline V gene (reference sequence). Trimming stripped 3 bases from V and 5 bases from J, with 7 bases between. This CDR3 has 13 amino acids. Here the CDR3 DNA reads TGTGCCAGCAGTTTGGGGCGTACCGGGGAGCTGTTTTTT. Translated: CASSLGRTGELFF.

This rearrangement joins TRBV29-1 to TRBJ2-5; TRBD2 matches at 8 bases. This CDR3 is 12 amino acids long. In germline, CDR1 is SQVTM, CDR2 ANQGSEA. The J segment lost 4 bases and the V segment lost 4 bases, leaving 2 bases of the junction unmatched. This CDR3 is CSVVGLGETQYF. In DNA form, the CDR3 reads TGCAGCGTTGTGGGACTAGGAGAGACCCAGTACTTC.

V usage is TRBV7-8 and J usage is TRBJ2-1; D might be TRBD2 (6 bases). V lost 8 bases to trimming and J lost 7 bases, with 15 bases between them. The germline V gene has CDR1 SGHVS and CDR2 FQNEAQ. The length of the CDR3 is 13 residues. CDR3 sequence (DNA): TGTGCCAGCCAGAAACTAGCCCGTAATGAGCAGTTCTTC. This codes for CASQKLARNEQFF.

J is TRBJ2-1 and V is TRBV20-1; D may be TRBD2 (5 bases). The length of the CDR3 is 14 residues. The germline CDR1 and CDR2 sequences are DFQATT and SNEGSKA (reference sequence). Trimming left V 3 bases short and J 4 bases short, with 13 bases between. CDR3 DNA: TGCAGTGCTAGTCGGCGGGCTACTTACAATGAGCAGTTCTTC. Translated: CSASRRATYNEQFF.

This rearrangement joins TRBV2 to TRBJ1-3; 9 nucleotides agree with TRBD1. Germline V CDR1 and CDR2: SNHLY, FYNNEI. The length of the CDR3 is 15 residues. V lost 8 bases to trimming and J lost 4 bases; unmatched junction nucleotides: 9. The DNA of the CDR3 is TGTGCCAGCGAAGAACAGGGGGCCTGGGGAAACACCATATATTTT. This sequence encodes CASEEQGAWGNTIYF. Looking up the rest from reference TRBV2 and TRBJ1-3 gives the full variable domain: EPEVTQTPSHQVTQMGQEVILRCVPISNHLYFYWYRQILGQKVEFLVSFYNNEISEKSEIFDDQFSVERPDGSNFTLKIRSTKLEDSAMYFCASEEQGAWGNTIYFGEGSWLTVV.

In this sample, this clone turned up a few times. The chain uses TRBV19 and TRBJ1-6; 9 bases agree with TRBD1. Germline V gene sequence: CDR1 LNHDA, CDR2 SQIVND (reference sequence). After removal of 9 bases from V and 10 bases from J, the junction contained 13 bases not matched to a gene. This CDR3 has 15 amino acids. CDR3 sequence reads: CASSGQGRLGSPLHF. Written as DNA, the CDR3 is TGTGCCAGCTCGGGACAGGGACGGCTAGGATCACCCCTCCACTTT.

J is TRBJ2-7 and V is TRBV27, with D possibly being TRBD2 (6 bases). V lost 2 bases and J 4 bases, leaving 18 bases between the germline ends. The CDR3 consists of 16 residues. Germline loops: CDR1 MNHEY, CDR2 SMNVEV (reference sequence). CDR3 bases: TGTGCCAGCAGTTTAGTTGCGCGACTAGATCTTTACGAGCAGTACTTC. It yields the protein CASSLVARLDLYEQYF.

V is TRBV19 and J is TRBJ1-6; the D is unclear. Germline CDR1 reads LNHDA; CDR2 reads SQIVND (reference sequence). V lost 3 bases and J lost 8, with 11 bases in between. CDR3 size: 14 residues. CDR3 sequence (DNA): TGTGCCAGTAGTATCACCTCCGGGGATTCACCCCTCCACTTT. The encoded protein is CASSITSGDSPLHF.

The chain has TRBV19 and TRBJ1-5; 8 bases align to TRBD1. With V trimmed by 3 bases and J by 4 bases, 8 bases remained unmatched. This CDR3 comprises 16 residues. Germline V gene lookup returns CDR1 LNHDA and CDR2 SQIVND (reference sequence). CDR3 nucleotide sequence: TGTGCCAGTAGTATGCGAGAGGACAGGGTTAATCAGCCCCAGCATTTT. Amino acids: CASSMREDRVNQPQHF.

This clone was counted once. The V call is TRBV4-1, the J call TRBJ1-2; TRBD1 matches at 8 bases. V was clipped by 3 bases and J by 2 bases; unmatched bases: 2. The germline V gene has CDR1 MGHRA and CDR2 YSYEKL. This CDR3 is built from 14 residues. The CDR3 loop reads CASSHTGGNYGYTF. CDR3 in DNA: TGCGCCAGCAGCCATACAGGGGGGAACTATGGCTACACCTTC.

This chain uses TRBV10-3 with TRBJ1-2, with a tentative D call TRBD1 (6 bases). V lost 2 bases, J lost 6 bases, and 19 bases lay in between. This CDR3 region has 16 residues. The germline V gene has CDR1 ENHRY and CDR2 SYGVKD. DNA for the CDR3: TGTGCCATCAGTGAGACTGGGGGCCCGGGGAGCAATGGCTACACCTTC. Encoded protein: CAISETGGPGSNGYTF.

The CDR3 DNA sequence: TGTGCCAGCAGCGTAGGGGTCGGGACAGATGAAGCTTTCTTT. It is translated as CASSVGVGTDEAFF. The chain carries TRBV9 and TRBJ1-1, with 7 positions matching TRBD1. Germline values: CDR1 SGDLS, CDR2 YYNGEE. The V segment lost 0 bases and the J segment 7 bases; nucleotides outside the gene matches: 6. The CDR3 loop spans 14 amino acids.

This clone was found once. As DNA, the CDR3 is TGTGCCAGCAGCAGGGACAGCTCCTATAATTCACCCCTCCACTTT. Translated, it gives CASSRDSSYNSPLHF. The chain carries TRBV7-8 and TRBJ1-6; 7 bases agree with TRBD1. In germline, CDR1 is SGHVS, CDR2 FQNEAQ. This CDR3 spans 15 amino acids. Trimming removed 5 bases from V and 0 bases from J; junction bases left unmatched: 1.

The chain joins TRBV5-4 to TRBJ2-1; D is possibly TRBD2 (6 bases). CDR3 size: 15 residues. V was trimmed by 0 bases and J by 9 bases, leaving 16 bases between them. Per germline, CDR1 SGHNT and CDR2 YYREEE (reference sequence). The CDR3 DNA reads as TGTGCCAGCAGCTTGGAGGTAACCAGGAGGGTTGAGCAGTTCTTC. Its protein product is CASSLEVTRRVEQFF.

The CDR3 here is CASSLRTGYNGYTF. The CDR3 nucleotides read TGTGCCAGCAGTTTACGGACAGGCTACAATGGCTACACCTTC. The rearrangement links TRBV28 to TRBJ1-2; 7 bases are shared with TRBD1. Per germline, CDR1 MDHEN and CDR2 SYDVKM. The CDR3 runs 14 residues. V shed 2 bases and J 6 bases; nucleotides not matched to a gene: 6.

The chain is built from TRBV28 and TRBJ2-3; the D is unclear. Trimming cost V 4 bases and J 4 bases, with 6 bases left between them. The CDR3 has 12 amino acids. Germline V gene data show CDR1 as MDHEN and CDR2 as SYDVKM. The DNA for the CDR3 is TGTGCCAGCAGTTCCCTAGCAGATACGCAGTATTTT. This gives the protein CASSSLADTQYF.

The chain is built from TRBV20-1 and TRBJ1-1, with D uncertain. Germline loops: CDR1 DFQATT, CDR2 SNEGSKA (reference sequence). The CDR3 totals 16 residues. V was trimmed by 3 bases and J by 4 bases, leaving 21 bases between them. DNA of the CDR3: TGCAGTGCTAGTAACTCCGGACTCCCTCGGGGCACTGAAGCTTTCTTT. It yields the protein CSASNSGLPRGTEAFF.

J is TRBJ2-2 and V is TRBV3-1 (or the pseudogene TRBV3-2); D is perhaps TRBD1 (6 bases). The CDR3 spans 14 residues. CDR1 LGHDT and CDR2 YNNKEL come from the germline V gene (reference sequence). V was pared by 3 bases and J by 3 bases, with 8 bases between. The CDR3 region is CASSQQGYTGELFF. The CDR3, as DNA: TGTGCCAGCAGCCAGCAGGGGTACACCGGGGAGCTGTTTTTT.

The chain joins TRBV7-3 to TRBJ1-3, with unresolved D. The CDR3 length is 16 residues. The germline gives CDR1 SGHTA, CDR2 FQGTGA. V lost 5 bases and J 0 bases, leaving 14 bases between the germline ends. CDR3 DNA: TGTGCCAGCAGCGAGGCCCCGCAGAGCTCTGGAAACACCATATATTTT. It yields the protein CASSEAPQSSGNTIYF.

V usage is TRBV25-1 and J usage is TRBJ1-1, with a weak D call TRBD1 (5 bases). V shed 3 bases and J shed 3 bases, with 17 bases lying between them. The germline V gene encodes CDR1 MGHDK and CDR2 SYGVNS. This CDR3 spans 16 amino acids. The CDR3 DNA reads as TGTGCCAGCAGTGACTCCGGCTCGGACACCTACACTGAAGCTTTCTTT. Protein product: CASSDSGSDTYTEAFF.

CDR3 loop: CASSSLGTSGSEQYF. The CDR3 DNA is TGTGCCAGCTCGTCATTGGGGACTAGTGGGAGCGAGCAGTACTTC. The chain uses TRBV6-5 and TRBJ2-7; 8 nucleotides align to TRBD2. Trimming cost V 8 bases and J 6 bases; bases outside gene matches: 15. CDR1 and CDR2 (germline): MNHEY, SVGAGI. This CDR3 has 15 amino acids.

The chain combines TRBV3-1 (or the pseudogene TRBV3-2) with TRBJ2-5; D might be TRBD1 (6 bases). This CDR3 spans 13 amino acids. Trimming took 5 bases from V and 3 from J, leaving 10 bases between them. Germline V CDR1 and CDR2: LGHDT, YNNKEL (reference sequence). CDR3 in amino acids: CASSWTDKETQYF. The CDR3 DNA follows: TGTGCCAGCAGCTGGACAGATAAAGAGACCCAGTACTTC.

This clone was seen only once. The chain employs TRBV7-2 and TRBJ1-6; 9 bases are shared with TRBD1. The CDR3 has 15 residues. CDR1 is SGHTA, CDR2 FQGNSA, per germline. Unmatched junction bases numbered 6, after V lost 5 bases and J lost 7 bases. The CDR3 sequence is CASSPGTGKNSPLHF. CDR3 coding DNA: TGTGCCAGCAGCCCCGGGACAGGGAAAAATTCACCCCTCCACTTT.

The V and J genes are TRBV5-1 and TRBJ2-1, with 10 bases lining up with TRBD1. The V gene's germline CDR1 is SGHRS and CDR2 YFSETQ. The CDR3 is 18 residues long. J gave up 7 bases and V 0 bases, and 13 bases lay outside the gene matches. CDR3 residues: CASSLATGGWDMGNEQFF. The DNA of the CDR3 is TGCGCCAGCAGCTTGGCGACAGGGGGCTGGGACATGGGGAATGAGCAGTTCTTC. Full variable domain (missing parts from reference TRBV5-1 and TRBJ2-1): KAGVTQTPRYLIKTRGQQVTLSCSPISGHRSVSWYQQTPGQGLQFLFEYFSETQRNKGNFPGRFSGRQFSNSRSEMNVSTLELGDSALYLCASSLATGGWDMGNEQFFGPGTRLTVL.

This clone was picked up one time. The chain links TRBV5-1 to TRBJ1-1, with 8 bases fitting TRBD1. Per germline, CDR1 SGHRS and CDR2 YFSETQ. This CDR3 has 15 residues. The trim removed 4 bases at V and 3 bases at J, leaving 8 bases unmatched. The CDR3 region is CASSIGQGWDTEAFF. Here the CDR3 DNA reads TGCGCCAGCAGCATCGGACAGGGATGGGACACTGAAGCTTTCTTT.